A few counts support the clone carrying this T cell receptor beta chain. Its target is not known. The data were taken from a study of beta chain features in type 1 diabetes. The CDR3 runs to 15 residues. V was shortened by 0 bases and J by 3 bases, with 11 bases between the two germline ends. Germline V lookup: CDR1 SGDLS, CDR2 YYNGEE. General study points: In every one of the four CD4+ subsets, TCRB CDR3s were moderately but significantly shorter in Type 1 diabetes patients.

Of the isolated RNA, all was reverse transcribed, and so the sequenced material was expressed TCRB transcripts. The assay was immunoSEQ multiplex PCR, and TCRdb's table has in-frame clones only and misses some. The data hold around 600,000 clones, with about an eighth observed a single time. The sequence was obtained from a young man with type 1 diabetes. Material for sequencing was naive CD4+ T cells from blood. The V gene is TRBV9, the J gene TRBJ2-3; no firm D call. The CDR3 region is CASSVGGPPTDTQYF. In DNA form, the CDR3 reads TGTGCCAGCAGCGTAGGCGGACCACCAACAGATACGCAGTATTTT.